One and the same sample provided the 6 T cell receptor beta chains below, sequenced in a study of cytomegalovirus exposure and HLA in healthy donors. In the PCR, 60 Vbeta and 13 Jbeta primers were used. The table came from immunoSEQ multiplex PCR; TCRdb's copy has only in-frame clones and leaves some out. The table lists some 130,000 clones, around three quarters of them singletons. Sequencing was performed on PBMCs. The source is a young man in good health and CMV-seronegative.

The rearrangement joins TRBV5-4 to TRBJ2-3; D not certain. Trimming removed 0 bases at V and 2 bases at J, with 7 bases between. There are 14 residues in the CDR3. Germline V gene data show CDR1 as SGHNT and CDR2 as YYREEE (reference sequence). CDR3: CASSLAGLTDTQYF. CDR3 nucleotides: TGTGCCAGCAGCTTGGCGGGTCTCACAGATACGCAGTATTTT.

The chain employs TRBV7-3 and TRBJ2-3; 10 positions agree with TRBD2. The germline CDR1 and CDR2 sequences are SGHTA and FQGTGA. The CDR3 runs 18 residues. J gave up 1 base and V 5 bases, and 12 bases lay outside the gene matches. CDR3 nucleotides: TGTGCCAGCAGCCCCCAAAAAGCTCTAGCGGGGGGCACAGATACGCAGTATTTT. It translates to CASSPQKALAGGTDTQYF.

This clone was seen more than once but under ten times. The rearrangement uses TRBV5-4 and TRBJ2-1; tentative D call: TRBD2 (5 bases). Trimming took off 5 bases at V and 1 base at J, with 10 bases between the two ends. This CDR3 has 14 amino acids. Germline V lookup: CDR1 SGHNT, CDR2 YYREEE (reference sequence). The CDR3: CASRGGSSYNEQFF. CDR3 nucleotides: TGTGCCAGCAGGGGCGGGTCGTCCTACAATGAGCAGTTCTTC. The entire variable domain, with the rest obtained from reference TRBV5-4 and TRBJ2-1, is as follows: ETGVTQSPTHLIKTRGQQVTLRCSSQSGHNTVSWYQQALGQGPQFIFQYYREEENGRGNFPPRFSGLQFPNYSSELNVNALELDDSALYLCASRGGSSYNEQFFGPGTRLTVL.

The sample holds one count of this clone. V usage is TRBV19 and J usage is TRBJ2-2, with 7 positions matching TRBD1. CDR1 LNHDA and CDR2 SQIVND come from the germline V gene (reference sequence). The CDR3 is made up of 15 amino acids. The trim removed 4 bases at V and 2 bases at J, leaving 4 bases unmatched. The CDR3 nucleotides are TGTGCCAGTAGTAAGGGACAGACTAACACCGGGGAGCTGTTTTTT. It yields the protein CASSKGQTNTGELFF.

V gene TRBV9 combines with J gene TRBJ2-5; D might be TRBD2 (7 bases). CDR1 is SGDLS and CDR2 is YYNGEE in the germline V gene. The CDR3 has 14 amino acids. V shed 0 bases and J shed 5 bases, with 11 bases lying between them. The CDR3 spells CASSVAGRGETQYF. The DNA for the CDR3 is TGTGCCAGCAGCGTAGCGGGGAGGGGGGAGACCCAGTACTTC.

The genes are TRBV29-1 and TRBJ2-2; TRBD1 is a possible D gene (5 bases). V was cut by 0 bases and J by 6 bases, with 11 bases left in between. This CDR3 comprises 14 residues. Germline CDR1 is SQVTM and CDR2 is ANQGSEA. The CDR3 loop is CSVEDGLGAGELFF. The CDR3 coding sequence is TGCAGCGTTGAAGATGGGTTAGGGGCCGGGGAGCTGTTTTTT.